The clone carrying this T cell receptor (beta chain) was counted between two and nine times. This CDR3 is built from 15 residues. CDR1 is SNHLY and CDR2 is FYNNEI in the germline V gene. J gave up 4 bases and V 4 bases, and 8 bases lay outside the gene matches. The sample comes from a study of blood T cell repertoires in COVID-19. Method: immunoSEQ multiplex PCR; TCRdb's copy keeps in-frame clones and lacks some. The table includes around 250,000 clones, over 70% detected once. The rearrangement uses TRBV2 and TRBJ2-5; 8 nucleotides align to TRBD1. The source of this sequence is a man at least 80 years old with acute or convalescent COVID-19. Sequenced material: peripheral blood. CDR3 bases: TGTGCCAGCAGTGCGGCGAGGACAGGGTCAGAGACCCAGTACTTC. It translates to CASSAARTGSETQYF.